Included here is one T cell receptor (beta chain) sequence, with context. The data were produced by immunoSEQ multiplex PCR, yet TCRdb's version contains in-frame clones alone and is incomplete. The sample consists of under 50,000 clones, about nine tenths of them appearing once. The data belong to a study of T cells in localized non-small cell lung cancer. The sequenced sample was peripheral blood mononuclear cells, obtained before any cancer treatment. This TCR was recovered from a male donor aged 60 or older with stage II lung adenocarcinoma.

In DNA, the CDR3 is TGCGCCAGCAGCTTGCTGGACGCCACGTACAATGAGCAGTTCTTC. It translates to CASSLLDATYNEQFF. This sequence joins TRBV5-1 and TRBJ2-1, with unresolved D. The CDR3 loop spans 15 amino acids. Between the trimmed V and J ends, which lost 1 base and 4 bases, there was a span of 12 bases. CDR1 is SGHRS and CDR2 is YFSETQ in the germline V gene. Drawing the rest from reference TRBV5-1 and TRBJ2-1, the complete variable domain is KAGVTQTPRYLIKTRGQQVTLSCSPISGHRSVSWYQQTPGQGLQFLFEYFSETQRNKGNFPGRFSGRQFSNSRSEMNVSTLELGDSALYLCASSLLDATYNEQFFGPGTRLTVL.